A single sample is the source of the 15 T cell receptor beta chains below, sequenced in a study of cytomegalovirus exposure and HLA in healthy donors. Only in-frame clones appear in the TCRdb table, and some are missing; sequencing was by immunoSEQ multiplex PCR. The sample has about 110,000 clones; 90% to 96% are singletons. What was sequenced was PBMCs. The receptor set was obtained from a woman aged 18-35 years in good health and CMV-seronegative.

This rearrangement joins TRBV7-6 to TRBJ2-3, with 16 bases that match TRBD2. The ends lost 0 bases at V and 3 bases at J; junction bases unmatched: 3. CDR3 length: 18 residues. Germline V gene sequence: CDR1 SGHVS, CDR2 FNYEAQ. The CDR3 loop is CASSLAGLAGGWTDTQYF. As DNA, the CDR3 is TGTGCCAGCAGCTTAGCGGGACTAGCGGGGGGGTGGACAGATACGCAGTATTTT.

The chain employs TRBV9 and TRBJ2-3; 9 bases are shared with TRBD1. V shed 2 bases, J shed 1 base, and the junction held 2 bases outside the gene matches. Germline assignment: CDR1 SGDLS and CDR2 YYNGEE. This CDR3 contains 15 residues. The CDR3 reads CASSVRQGGTDTQYF. The CDR3 bases are TGTGCCAGCAGCGTCCGACAGGGGGGCACAGATACGCAGTATTTT.

V is TRBV7-9 and J is TRBJ1-1, with 8 bases fitting TRBD1. The CDR3 totals 14 residues. With 2 bases clipped from V and 3 bases from J, the junction kept 2 bases outside the gene matches. Germline CDR1 and CDR2: SEHNR and FQNEAQ (reference sequence). The CDR3 reads CASSLQGADTEAFF. CDR3 coding DNA: TGTGCCAGCAGCTTACAGGGGGCTGACACTGAAGCTTTCTTT.

The chain couples TRBV4-3 to TRBJ1-6; the match to TRBD1 covers 7 bases. The germline CDR1 and CDR2 sequences are LGHNA and YSLEER. After removal of 0 bases from V and 1 base from J, the junction contained 6 bases not matched to a gene. There are 18 residues in the CDR3. The CDR3 loop is CASSQDTAGGSYNSPLHF. The DNA of the CDR3 is TGCGCCAGCAGCCAAGATACAGCAGGGGGTTCCTATAATTCACCCCTCCACTTT.

This clone was counted a single time. The gene calls are TRBV11-2 and TRBJ2-3; TRBD2 agrees at 9 bases. Germline CDR1 reads SGHAT; CDR2 reads FQNNGV. V trimming: 1 base; J trimming: 2 bases; junction bases outside the gene matches: 1. CDR3 size: 15 residues. The CDR3 is CASSLGGGDTDTQYF. The CDR3 nucleotides read TGTGCCAGCAGCTTAGGCGGGGGGGACACAGATACGCAGTATTTT.

This chain uses TRBV27 with TRBJ2-2; TRBD2 might be the D (5 bases). V was clipped by 5 bases and J by 0 bases, with 7 bases between them. Germline V CDR1 and CDR2: MNHEY, SMNVEV (reference sequence). There are 14 residues in the CDR3. The CDR3 bases are TGTGCCAGCAGTCCGGGGACGAACACCGGGGAGCTGTTTTTT. As protein: CASSPGTNTGELFF.

The rearrangement links TRBV2 to TRBJ2-4; 10 nucleotides line up with TRBD2. The V segment lost 7 bases and the J segment 4 bases; nucleotides outside the gene matches: 4. This CDR3 has 14 residues. Germline lookup yields CDR1 SNHLY and CDR2 FYNNEI. The CDR3 is CASNPAGGKNIQYF. As DNA, the CDR3 is TGTGCCAGCAATCCAGCGGGGGGGAAAAACATTCAGTACTTC.

This clone appeared a few times. The rearrangement joins TRBV6-5 to TRBJ1-2; D may be TRBD1 (6 bases). Germline assignment: CDR1 MNHEY and CDR2 SVGAGI. The CDR3 is 15 amino acids. Between the trimmed V and J ends, which lost 2 bases and 5 bases, there was a span of 15 bases. The CDR3 DNA is TGTGCCAGCAGTTACGCGGACAGCCCTTTTTATGGCTACACCTTC. Protein sequence: CASSYADSPFYGYTF.

The J gene is TRBJ2-7, the V gene TRBV7-2; 10 bases fit TRBD1. CDR1 SGHTA and CDR2 FQGNSA come from the germline V gene. V lost 5 bases to trimming and J lost 6 bases; unmatched junction nucleotides: 7. This CDR3 is built from 14 residues. CDR3 coding DNA: TGTGCCAGCAGCCCAGACAGGGGGCGCGGCGAGCAGTACTTC. This translates into CASSPDRGRGEQYF.

This rearrangement joins TRBV28 to TRBJ1-2; D call uncertain. The CDR3 sequence is 14 residues long. From germline, CDR1 is MDHEN and CDR2 SYDVKM. Trimming took off 7 bases at V and 4 bases at J, with 16 bases between the two ends. The CDR3 sequence: CASTPLSPSYGYTF. The CDR3 nucleotides read TGTGCCAGCACCCCCCTTTCCCCGTCCTATGGCTACACCTTC.

V and J are TRBV7-3 and TRBJ2-1, with D perhaps TRBD2 (7 bases). V was trimmed by 8 bases and J by 7 bases, leaving 24 bases between them. This CDR3 has 16 amino acids. The germline V gene encodes CDR1 SGHTA and CDR2 FQGTGA. The CDR3: CASGPRGGGRINEQFF. CDR3 DNA sequence: TGTGCCAGCGGACCTAGGGGAGGGGGGAGGATTAATGAGCAGTTCTTC.

The gene calls are TRBV4-1 and TRBJ1-3, with TRBD1 as a possible D gene (5 bases). The CDR3 length is 17 residues. Germline V gene data show CDR1 as MGHRA and CDR2 as YSYEKL. V was cut by 4 bases and J by 2 bases, with 18 bases left in between. DNA for the CDR3: TGCGCCAGCAGCCTTGGGGCCGCCCGGTCGCCTGGAAACACCATATATTTT. It is translated as CASSLGAARSPGNTIYF.

The chain combines TRBV19 with TRBJ1-5; D gene unclear. Germline CDR1 reads LNHDA; CDR2 reads SQIVND (reference sequence). Trimming stripped 3 bases from V and 0 bases from J, with 9 bases between. The CDR3 spans 15 residues. The CDR3 spells CASSMNRYSNQPQHF. The CDR3, as DNA: TGTGCCAGTAGTATGAACAGATATAGCAATCAGCCCCAGCATTTT. The full variable domain, completed using reference TRBV19 and TRBJ1-5, is DGGITQSPKYLFRKEGQNVTLSCEQNLNHDAMYWYRQDPGQGLRLIYYSQIVNDFQKGDIAEGYSVSREKKESFPLTVTSAQKNPTAFYLCASSMNRYSNQPQHFGDGTRLSIL.

J is TRBJ1-1 and V is TRBV11-2, with D hard to call. Trimming shortened V by 4 bases and J by 5 bases, and 14 bases separated the two germline ends. Germline CDR1 SGHAT, CDR2 FQNNGV. The CDR3 contains 14 residues. CDR3 protein: CASSSKSLGTEAFF. The CDR3 DNA sequence: TGTGCCAGCAGCTCCAAGTCCCTCGGGACTGAAGCTTTCTTT.

The rearrangement links TRBV19 to TRBJ2-7; TRBD1 matches 7 bases. The CDR3 is made up of 14 amino acids. Germline lookup yields CDR1 LNHDA and CDR2 SQIVND (reference sequence). Losses at the gene ends were 4 bases for V and 3 bases for J; bases not matched to a gene: 6. The chain's CDR3 is CASSTPGTDYEQYF. CDR3 in DNA: TGTGCCAGTAGTACTCCCGGGACAGACTACGAGCAGTACTTC.